One sample yielded the 4 T cell receptor beta chains listed below, sequenced in a study of blood T cell repertoires in COVID-19. Produced via immunoSEQ multiplex PCR; TCRdb's table is partial and in-frame only. The sample has nearly 70,000 clones, about 91% seen once. What was sequenced was peripheral blood. The source is a woman in her 70s with acute or convalescent COVID-19.

The gene calls are TRBV19 and TRBJ1-1; 7 nucleotides line up with TRBD1. After removal of 5 bases from V and 1 base from J, the junction contained 4 bases not matched to a gene. The CDR3 contains 14 residues. Looked up from germline, CDR1 is LNHDA and CDR2 is SQIVND (reference sequence). The chain's CDR3 is CASSPRQGNTEAFF. The CDR3 DNA reads TGTGCCAGTAGTCCCAGACAGGGGAACACTGAAGCTTTCTTT.

This chain uses TRBV6-5 with TRBJ2-5, with 9 bases lining up with TRBD2. Trimming took 5 bases from V and 3 from J; bases not matched to a gene: 4. This CDR3 region has 14 residues. Germline CDR1 and CDR2: MNHEY and SVGAGI. The DNA of the CDR3 is TGTGCCAGCAGTAACGGACTAGCGAAAGAGACCCAGTACTTC. Translated: CASSNGLAKETQYF.

Notes on this clone: An end of the junction differs from the germline gene, which may be a read error. J is TRBJ1-5 and V is TRBV7-6, with a possible D match to TRBD1 (5 bases). The CDR3 covers 13 residues. The germline V gene has CDR1 SGHVS and CDR2 FNYEAQ. This CDR3 is CASSLGEDQPQHF. CDR3 coding DNA: TGTGCCAGCAGTTTAGGGGAGGATCAGCCCCAGCATTTT. The variable domain in full, with the rest retrieved from reference TRBV7-6 and TRBJ1-5, is GAGVSQSPRYKVTKRGQDVALRCDPISGHVSLYWYRQALGQGPEFLTYFNYEAQQDKSGLPNDRFSAERPEGSISTLTIQRTEQRDSAMYRCASSLGEDQPQHFGDGTRLSIL.

The gene calls are TRBV7-9 and TRBJ2-7; D might be TRBD1 (6 bases). CDR1 SEHNR and CDR2 FQNEAQ come from the germline V gene (reference sequence). Trimming removed 5 bases from V and 0 bases from J, with 11 bases in between. The CDR3 extends over 14 amino acids. CDR3 DNA: TGTGCCAGCAGCCATGACAGGCTCTCCTACGAGCAGTACTTC. It translates to CASSHDRLSYEQYF.